This T cell receptor beta chain was found in a study of T-cell reconstitution after alpha-beta-depleted transplantation in children (dated by TCRdb to the mid-2010s). Describing the broader study: Using TCR repertoire profiling, the study quantitatively followed how T-cell immune reconstitution unfolded in children after TCRalphabeta/CD19-depleted allogeneic hematopoietic cell transplantation. Study-wide conclusions, independent of this receptor: In some patients, the high TCRbeta diversity seen at day 60 was put down to recipient T cells and intrathymic progenitors that had survived conditioning. About two months after transplant, the apparently early recovery of alphabetaT-cell counts reportedly depended on just several hundred clones that had expanded rapidly and came from non-depleted graft cells. Over the following months the frequencies of hyperexpanded clones went down, and after one year T-cell counts and TCRbeta diversity were mostly credited to newly produced T cells.

Receptor libraries were prepared by PCR. Sequencing was carried out with an Illumina HiSeq 2500. TCR libraries were prepared with molecular barcoding, using unique molecular identifiers to normalize TCRbeta repertoire quantification. TCRdb reanalyzed the raw reads on its own, using fastp at Q25 for trimming and MiXCR for clone calling, and kept in-frame beta chains. Each CDR3 protein appears once, grouped with its most common genes and DNA. For this sample there are fewer than 400,000 distinct CDR3 sequences; around 25% appear just once. 10% to 11% of the sample is taken by the ten largest. What this sample's treatment or condition label stands for: allogeneic hematopoietic cell transplantation with graft depleted of TCRalphabeta T cells and CD19 B cells. TCRalphabeta/CD19-depleted allogeneic hematopoietic cell grafts were given to the transplant recipients, all of whom were children. V was cut back by 1 base and J by 5 bases, leaving a gap of 14 bases between them. CDR3 length: 15 amino acids, cysteine to phenylalanine. Just the 45-base CDR3 DNA is kept, in frame starting at base 1. The germline V gene encodes CDR1 SGHTA and CDR2 FQGTGA.

In regard to this clonotype: The target of this receptor is not known. Within one base of it there is no much larger clone, and no base qualities were kept.

Here the sequenced sample was PBMCs, mostly from graft donor cells, taken 180 days after TCRalphabeta/CD19-depleted stem cell transplant. The sequence came from a male patient younger than 18 who had a stem cell transplant for acute lymphoblastic leukemia, so the T cells may come from the graft donor. The receptor chain draws on TRBV7-3 and TRBJ2-5, with an unclear D gene assignment. The DNA is TGTGCCAGCAGCTTAAGAAGGTCACCTTGGGAGACCCAGTACTTC. Translated, it gives CASSLRRSPWETQYF.